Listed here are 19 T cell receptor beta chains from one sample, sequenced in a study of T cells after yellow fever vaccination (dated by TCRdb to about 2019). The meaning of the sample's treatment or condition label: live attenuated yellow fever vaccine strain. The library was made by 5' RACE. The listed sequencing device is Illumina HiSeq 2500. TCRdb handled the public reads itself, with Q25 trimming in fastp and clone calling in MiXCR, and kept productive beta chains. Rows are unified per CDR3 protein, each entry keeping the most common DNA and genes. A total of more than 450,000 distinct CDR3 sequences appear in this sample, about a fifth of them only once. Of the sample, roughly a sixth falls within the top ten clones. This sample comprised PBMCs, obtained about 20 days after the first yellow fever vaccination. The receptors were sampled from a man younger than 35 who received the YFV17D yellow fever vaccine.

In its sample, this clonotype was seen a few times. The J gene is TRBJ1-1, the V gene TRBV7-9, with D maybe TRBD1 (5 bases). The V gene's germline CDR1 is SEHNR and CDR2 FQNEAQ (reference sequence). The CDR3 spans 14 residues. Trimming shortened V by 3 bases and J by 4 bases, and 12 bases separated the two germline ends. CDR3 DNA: TGTGCCAGCAGCTTCCAGCCCCAGGGCACTGAAGCTTTCTTT. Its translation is CASSFQPQGTEAFF.

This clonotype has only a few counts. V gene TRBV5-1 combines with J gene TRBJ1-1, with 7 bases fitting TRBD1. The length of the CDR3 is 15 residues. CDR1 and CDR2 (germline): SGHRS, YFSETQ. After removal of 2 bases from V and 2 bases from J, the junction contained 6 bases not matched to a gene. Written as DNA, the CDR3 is TGCGCCAGCAGCTTCGACGGGACAGTTAACACTGAAGCTTTCTTT. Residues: CASSFDGTVNTEAFF.

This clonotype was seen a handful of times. The CDR3 coding sequence is TGCAGCGTCGGACTAGCGGGGAATCAAGAGACCCAGTACTTC. As protein: CSVGLAGNQETQYF. The chain combines TRBV29-1 with TRBJ2-5; TRBD2 matches 12 bases. Germline V gives CDR1 SQVTM, CDR2 ANQGSEA. V lost 6 bases to trimming and J lost 2 bases; unmatched junction nucleotides: 4. The CDR3 covers 14 residues.

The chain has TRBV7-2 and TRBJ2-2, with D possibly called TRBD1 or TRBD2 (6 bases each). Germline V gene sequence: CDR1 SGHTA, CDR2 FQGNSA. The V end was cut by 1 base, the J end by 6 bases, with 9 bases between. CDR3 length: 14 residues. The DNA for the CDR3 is TGTGCCAGCAGCTTAGTTGGGGGGCCCGGGGAGCTGTTTTTT. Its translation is CASSLVGGPGELFF.

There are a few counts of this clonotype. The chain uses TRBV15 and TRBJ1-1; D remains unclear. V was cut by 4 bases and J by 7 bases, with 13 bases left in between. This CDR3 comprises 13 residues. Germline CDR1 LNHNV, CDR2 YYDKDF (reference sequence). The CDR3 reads CATSKELEVEAFF. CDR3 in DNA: TGTGCCACCAGCAAGGAGTTGGAGGTTGAAGCTTTCTTT. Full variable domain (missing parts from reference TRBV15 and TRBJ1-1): DAMVIQNPRYQVTQFGKPVTLSCSQTLNHNVMYWYQQKSSQAPKLLFHYYDKDFNNEADTPDNFQSRRPNTSFCFLDIRSPGLGDTAMYLCATSKELEVEAFFGQGTRLTVV.

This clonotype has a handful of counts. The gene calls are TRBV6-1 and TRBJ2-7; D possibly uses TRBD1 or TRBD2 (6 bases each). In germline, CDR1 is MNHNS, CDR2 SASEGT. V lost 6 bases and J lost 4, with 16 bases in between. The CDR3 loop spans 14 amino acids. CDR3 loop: CASSPRGTQYEQYV. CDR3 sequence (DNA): TGTGCCAGCAGCCCCCGCGGGACACAATACGAGCAGTACGTC.

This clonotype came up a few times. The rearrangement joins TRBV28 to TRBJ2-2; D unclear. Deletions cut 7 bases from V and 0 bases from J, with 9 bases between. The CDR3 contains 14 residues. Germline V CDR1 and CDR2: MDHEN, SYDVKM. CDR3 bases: TGTGCCAGCAAATTGCAGCCGAACACCGGGGAGCTGTTTTTT. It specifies CASKLQPNTGELFF.

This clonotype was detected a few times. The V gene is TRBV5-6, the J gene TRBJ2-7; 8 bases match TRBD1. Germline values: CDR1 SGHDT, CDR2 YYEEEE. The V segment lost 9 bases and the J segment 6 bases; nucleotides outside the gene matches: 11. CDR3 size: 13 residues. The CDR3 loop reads CATGTGRVVEQYF. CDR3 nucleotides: TGTGCCACCGGGACAGGACGGGTGGTCGAGCAGTACTTC.

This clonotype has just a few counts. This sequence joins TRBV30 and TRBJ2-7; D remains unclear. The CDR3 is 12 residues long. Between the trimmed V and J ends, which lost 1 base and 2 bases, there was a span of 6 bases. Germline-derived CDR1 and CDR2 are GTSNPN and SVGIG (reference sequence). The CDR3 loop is CAWSANPYEQYF. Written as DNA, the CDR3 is TGTGCCTGGAGTGCGAACCCCTACGAGCAGTACTTC.

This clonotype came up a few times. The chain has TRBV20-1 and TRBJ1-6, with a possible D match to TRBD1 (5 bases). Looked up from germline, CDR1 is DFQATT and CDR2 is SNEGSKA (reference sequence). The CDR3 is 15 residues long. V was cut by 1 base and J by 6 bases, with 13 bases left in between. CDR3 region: CSARVSTGGNSPLHF. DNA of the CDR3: TGCAGTGCTAGAGTTTCTACAGGTGGTAATTCACCCCTCCACTTT.

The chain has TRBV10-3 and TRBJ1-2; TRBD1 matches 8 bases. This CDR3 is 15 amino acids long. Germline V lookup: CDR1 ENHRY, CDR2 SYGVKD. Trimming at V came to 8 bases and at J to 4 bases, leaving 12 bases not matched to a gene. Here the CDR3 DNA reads TGTGCCATCGGGGAACAGGGGGACAGAAGCTATGGCTACACCTTC. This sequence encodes CAIGEQGDRSYGYTF.

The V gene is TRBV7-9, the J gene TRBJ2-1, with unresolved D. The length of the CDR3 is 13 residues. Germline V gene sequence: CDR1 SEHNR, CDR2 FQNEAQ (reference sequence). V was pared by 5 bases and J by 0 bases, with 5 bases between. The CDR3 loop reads CASSETSYNEQFF. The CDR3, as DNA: TGTGCCAGCAGCGAGACCTCCTACAATGAGCAGTTCTTC.

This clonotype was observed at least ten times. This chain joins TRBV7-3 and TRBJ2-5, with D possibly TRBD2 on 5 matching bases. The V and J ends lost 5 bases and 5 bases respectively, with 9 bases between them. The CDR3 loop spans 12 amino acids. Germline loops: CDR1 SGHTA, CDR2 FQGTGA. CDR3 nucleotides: TGTGCCAGCAGCAGCCCGGGGGAGACCCAGTACTTC. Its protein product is CASSSPGETQYF.

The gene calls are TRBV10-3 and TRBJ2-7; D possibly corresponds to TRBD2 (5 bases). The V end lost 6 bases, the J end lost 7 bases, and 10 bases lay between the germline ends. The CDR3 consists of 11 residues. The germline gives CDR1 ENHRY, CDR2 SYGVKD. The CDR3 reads CAIRGRGEQYF. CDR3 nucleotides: TGTGCCATCAGAGGGAGAGGAGAGCAGTACTTC.

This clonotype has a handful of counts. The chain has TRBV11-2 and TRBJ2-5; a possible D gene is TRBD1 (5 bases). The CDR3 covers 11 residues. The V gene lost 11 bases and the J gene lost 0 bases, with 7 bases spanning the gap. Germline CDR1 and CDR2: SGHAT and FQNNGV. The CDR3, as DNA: TGTGCCCAACAGGACCAAGAGACCCAGTACTTC. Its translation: CAQQDQETQYF. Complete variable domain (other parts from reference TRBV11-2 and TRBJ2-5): EAGVAQSPRYKIIEKRQSVAFWCNPISGHATLYWYQQILGQGPKLLIQFQNNGVVDDSQLPKDRFSAERLKGVDSTLKIQPAKLEDSAVYLCAQQDQETQYFGPGTRLLVL.

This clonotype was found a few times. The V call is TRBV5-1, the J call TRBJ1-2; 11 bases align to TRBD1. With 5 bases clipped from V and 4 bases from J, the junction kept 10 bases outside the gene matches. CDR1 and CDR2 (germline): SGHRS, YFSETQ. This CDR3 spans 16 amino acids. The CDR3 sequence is CASSSGQGASGYGYTF. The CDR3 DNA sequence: TGCGCCAGCAGTTCAGGACAGGGGGCGTCAGGCTATGGCTACACCTTC. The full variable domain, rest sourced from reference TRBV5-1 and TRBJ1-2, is KAGVTQTPRYLIKTRGQQVTLSCSPISGHRSVSWYQQTPGQGLQFLFEYFSETQRNKGNFPGRFSGRQFSNSRSEMNVSTLELGDSALYLCASSSGQGASGYGYTFGSGTRLTVV.

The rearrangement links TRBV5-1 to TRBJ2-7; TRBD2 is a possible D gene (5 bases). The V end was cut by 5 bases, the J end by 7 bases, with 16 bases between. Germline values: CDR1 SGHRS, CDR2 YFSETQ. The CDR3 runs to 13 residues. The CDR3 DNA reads TGCGCCAGCAGGGGCGAGGGCAATCGGGAGCAGTACTTC. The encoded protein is CASRGEGNREQYF. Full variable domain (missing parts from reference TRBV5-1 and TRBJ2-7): KAGVTQTPRYLIKTRGQQVTLSCSPISGHRSVSWYQQTPGQGLQFLFEYFSETQRNKGNFPGRFSGRQFSNSRSEMNVSTLELGDSALYLCASRGEGNREQYFGPGTRLTVT.

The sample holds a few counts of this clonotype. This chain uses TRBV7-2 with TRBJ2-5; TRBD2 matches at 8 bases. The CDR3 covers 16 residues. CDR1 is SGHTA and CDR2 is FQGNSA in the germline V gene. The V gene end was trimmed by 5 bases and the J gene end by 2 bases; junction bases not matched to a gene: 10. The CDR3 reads CASSLSATGGQETQYF. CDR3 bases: TGTGCCAGCAGCCTGTCCGCGACGGGGGGGCAAGAGACCCAGTACTTC.

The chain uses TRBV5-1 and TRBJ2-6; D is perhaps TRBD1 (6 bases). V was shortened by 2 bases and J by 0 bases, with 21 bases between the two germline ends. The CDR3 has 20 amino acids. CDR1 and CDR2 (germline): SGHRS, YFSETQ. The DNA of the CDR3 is TGCGCCAGCAGCTTTGGCTTTCCACCAGAGGGGGTCTCTGGGGCCAACGTCCTGACTTTC. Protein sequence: CASSFGFPPEGVSGANVLTF.